This is a list of T cell receptor beta chains from one sample in a study of blood T cell repertoires in COVID-19. Only in-frame clones appear in the TCRdb table, and some are missing; sequencing was by immunoSEQ multiplex PCR. The profile shows under 75,000 clones, 81% of them singletons. The sequencing input was peripheral blood. The receptor source for this set is a woman of 80 years or more with active or convalescent COVID-19. CDR3s leave out the opening cysteine and the closing phenylalanine or tryptophan. Fields, in order: J gene, V gene, D gene, CDR3 protein. The D gene is left open where the match is weak.

J: TRBJ2-7
V: TRBV6-2/TRBV6-3
D: TRBD2
CDR3: ASSGLAGAYEQY

J: TRBJ2-1
V: TRBV15
D: .
CDR3: ATSRDGDSSYNEQF

J: TRBJ2-3
V: TRBV18
D: .
CDR3: ASSPRGGDTQY

J: TRBJ1-4
V: TRBV6-2/TRBV6-3
D: .
CDR3: ASSRTWTNEKLF

J: TRBJ2-1
V: TRBV11-2
D: .
CDR3: ASSDREGSYNEQF

J: TRBJ2-1
V: TRBV11-3
D: TRBD1
CDR3: ASSFGQEDEQF

J: TRBJ1-3
V: TRBV27
D: .
CDR3: ASSTTGSSGNTIY

J: TRBJ2-5
V: TRBV5-1
D: .
CDR3: ASSLDHGSRGETQY

J: TRBJ1-1
V: TRBV7-2
D: .
CDR3: ASSLGPGLNTEAF

J: TRBJ2-1
V: TRBV7-6
D: .
CDR3: ASSLRDGSSYNEQF

J: TRBJ1-1
V: TRBV6-5
D: TRBD1
CDR3: ASRGTGASTEAF

J: TRBJ1-3
V: TRBV6-5
D: .
CDR3: ASAAGVYSGNTIY

J: TRBJ2-7
V: TRBV4-3
D: .
CDR3: ASSQEFGDFTFYEQY

J: TRBJ2-3
V: TRBV7-2
D: .
CDR3: ASSFASRPDTQY

J: TRBJ2-7
V: TRBV19
D: .
CDR3: ASSIGAGTGYEQY

J: TRBJ1-1
V: TRBV12-2
D: .
CDR3: ASRSGGDTEAF

J: TRBJ1-2
V: TRBV19
D: .
CDR3: ASSGESIYGYT

J: TRBJ2-1
V: TRBV19
D: TRBD1
CDR3: ASRGQTSYNEQF